The text below deals with one T cell receptor (beta chain). Assay: immunoSEQ multiplex PCR; the TCRdb copy retains only in-frame clones and omits some. Of 150,000 to 200,000 clones listed, less than 85% were seen once; the top ten hold roughly 6.4%. This sample is part of a study of blood T cell repertoires in COVID-19. The V and J ends lost 4 bases and 7 bases, in that order; junction bases with no gene match: 7. The CDR3 is 14 residues long. Germline values: CDR1 MDHEN, CDR2 SYDVKM. The J gene is TRBJ1-2, the V gene TRBV28; 9 nucleotides line up with TRBD1. Sequencing used peripheral blood. The TCR comes from a woman between 35 and 50 years old with COVID-19, enrolled during active disease. DNA for the CDR3: TGTGCCAGCAGTTCAGCGACAGGGGGGTTTGGCTACACCTTC. Translated, it gives CASSSATGGFGYTF.